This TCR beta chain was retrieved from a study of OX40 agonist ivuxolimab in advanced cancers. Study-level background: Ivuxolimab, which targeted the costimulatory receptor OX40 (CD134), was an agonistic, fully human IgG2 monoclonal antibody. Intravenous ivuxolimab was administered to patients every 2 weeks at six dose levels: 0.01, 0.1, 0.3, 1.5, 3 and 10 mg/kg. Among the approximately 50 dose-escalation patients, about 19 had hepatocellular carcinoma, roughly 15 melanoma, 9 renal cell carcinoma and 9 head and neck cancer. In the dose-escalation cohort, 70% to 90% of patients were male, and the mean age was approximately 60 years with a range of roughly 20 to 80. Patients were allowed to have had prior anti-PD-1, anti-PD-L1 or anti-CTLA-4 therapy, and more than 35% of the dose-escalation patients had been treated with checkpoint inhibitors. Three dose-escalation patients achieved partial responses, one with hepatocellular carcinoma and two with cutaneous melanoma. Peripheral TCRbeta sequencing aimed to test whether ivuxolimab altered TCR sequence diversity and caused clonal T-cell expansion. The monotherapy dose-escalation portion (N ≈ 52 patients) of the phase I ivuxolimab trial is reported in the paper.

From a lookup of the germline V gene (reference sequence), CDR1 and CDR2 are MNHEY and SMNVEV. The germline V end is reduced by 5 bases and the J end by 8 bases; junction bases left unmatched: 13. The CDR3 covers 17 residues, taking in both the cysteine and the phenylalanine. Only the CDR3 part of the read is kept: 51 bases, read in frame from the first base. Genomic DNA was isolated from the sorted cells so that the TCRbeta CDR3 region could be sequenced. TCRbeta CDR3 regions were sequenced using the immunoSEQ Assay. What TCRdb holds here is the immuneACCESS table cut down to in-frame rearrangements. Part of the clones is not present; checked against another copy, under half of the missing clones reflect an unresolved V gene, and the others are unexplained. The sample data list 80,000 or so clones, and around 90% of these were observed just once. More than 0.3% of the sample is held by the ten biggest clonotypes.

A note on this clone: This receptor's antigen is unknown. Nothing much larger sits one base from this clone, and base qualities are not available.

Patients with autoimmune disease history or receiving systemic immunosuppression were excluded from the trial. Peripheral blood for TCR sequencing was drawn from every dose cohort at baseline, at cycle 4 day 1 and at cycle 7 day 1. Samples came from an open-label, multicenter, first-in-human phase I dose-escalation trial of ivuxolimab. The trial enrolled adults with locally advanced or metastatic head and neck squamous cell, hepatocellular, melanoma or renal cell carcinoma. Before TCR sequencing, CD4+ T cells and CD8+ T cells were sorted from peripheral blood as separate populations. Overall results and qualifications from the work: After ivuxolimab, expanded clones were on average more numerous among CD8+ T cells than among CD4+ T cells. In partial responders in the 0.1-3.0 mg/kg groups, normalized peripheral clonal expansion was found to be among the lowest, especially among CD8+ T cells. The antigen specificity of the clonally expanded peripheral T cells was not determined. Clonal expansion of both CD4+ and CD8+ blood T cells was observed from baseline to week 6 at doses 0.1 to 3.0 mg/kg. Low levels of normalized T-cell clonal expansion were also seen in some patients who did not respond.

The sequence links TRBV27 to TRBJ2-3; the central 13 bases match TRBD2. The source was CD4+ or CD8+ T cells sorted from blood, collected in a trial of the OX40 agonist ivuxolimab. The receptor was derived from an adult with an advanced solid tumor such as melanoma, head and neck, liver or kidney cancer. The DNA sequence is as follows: TGTGCCAGCAGTACTGGACAAGGACTAGCGGGAGAGGGTACGCAGTATTTT. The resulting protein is CASSTGQGLAGEGTQYF.